The 23 T cell receptor beta chains presented below share a single source sample, sequenced in a study of technical replicates of blood from a handful of donors. Assay: immunoSEQ multiplex PCR; the TCRdb copy retains only in-frame clones and omits some. In the table there are about 67,000 clones, about 97% of which are singletons. Sequenced: T cells isolated from PBMCs. The receptors originated from a human donor in good health.

The CDR3 DNA reads TGTGCCAGCAGCTTCACAGGAGACACTGAAGCTTTCTTT. Encoded protein: CASSFTGDTEAFF. The gene calls are TRBV9 and TRBJ1-1; TRBD1 is a possible D gene (5 bases). Per germline, CDR1 SGDLS and CDR2 YYNGEE. The CDR3 consists of 13 residues. With 4 bases removed from V and 3 bases from J, the gap between germline ends came to 10 bases.

The chain is built from TRBV18 and TRBJ2-2; D gene ambiguous. This CDR3 is 14 amino acids long. The V end was cut by 2 bases, the J end by 5 bases, with 9 bases between. Germline V gene lookup returns CDR1 KGHSH and CDR2 LQKENI. The CDR3 loop is CASSPDILTGELFF. In nucleotides, the CDR3 is TGTGCCAGCTCACCAGACATATTAACCGGGGAGCTGTTTTTT.

The V call is TRBV6-1, the J call TRBJ2-7; a possible D gene is TRBD1 (6 bases). The CDR3 has 14 amino acids. V lost 6 bases to trimming and J lost 6 bases, with 18 bases between them. Germline V gene sequence: CDR1 MNHNS, CDR2 SASEGT. CDR3 DNA: TGTGCCAGCAGCCGGGACAAAAACGGCCCCGAGCAGTACTTC. Protein product: CASSRDKNGPEQYF.

V gene TRBV7-3 combines with J gene TRBJ1-2; D is ambiguous. V lost 5 bases and J lost 5, with 18 bases in between. Germline V gives CDR1 SGHTA, CDR2 FQGTGA. This CDR3 is 15 amino acids long. The CDR3 sequence: CASSPSGEGLYGYTF. The DNA for the CDR3 is TGTGCCAGCAGCCCCAGTGGAGAAGGCTTGTATGGCTACACCTTC.

This clone was detected only a few times. This sequence joins TRBV30 and TRBJ1-1, with a tentative D call TRBD1 (6 bases). The germline gives CDR1 GTSNPN, CDR2 SVGIG (reference sequence). The CDR3 extends over 13 amino acids. The V end was cut by 5 bases, the J end by 2 bases, with 12 bases between. Here the CDR3 DNA reads TGTGCCTGGGAGAAACAGGGCAACACTGAAGCTTTCTTT. It yields the protein CAWEKQGNTEAFF.

The CDR3 bases are TGTGCCAGCAGCTTCTCAGCGGTTAGATCCTACGAGCAGTACTTC. It codes for CASSFSAVRSYEQYF. The rearrangement uses TRBV11-3 and TRBJ2-7, with a possible D match to TRBD2 (5 bases). Between the trimmed V and J ends, which lost 3 bases and 1 base, there was a span of 13 bases. The CDR3 length is 15 residues. The V gene's germline CDR1 is SGHNT and CDR2 YENEEA.

This chain connects TRBV18 to TRBJ1-4; 7 nucleotides agree with TRBD1. V shed 3 bases, J shed 5 bases, and the junction held 3 bases outside the gene matches. CDR1 is KGHSH and CDR2 is LQKENI in the germline V gene. The CDR3 spans 14 residues. CDR3 coding DNA: TGTGCCAGCTCACCGGACAGGCAAAATGAAAAACTGTTTTTT. It specifies CASSPDRQNEKLFF.

This chain connects TRBV19 to TRBJ2-7, with 7 bases that match TRBD2. Trimming at V came to 8 bases and at J to 5 bases, leaving 9 bases not matched to a gene. The CDR3 is made up of 13 amino acids. Germline loops: CDR1 LNHDA, CDR2 SQIVND (reference sequence). CDR3 protein: CASSGAGWDEQYF. CDR3 nucleotide sequence: TGTGCCAGTTCTGGAGCGGGATGGGACGAGCAGTACTTC.

The chain couples TRBV6-5 to TRBJ2-7; 10 nucleotides line up with TRBD1. The CDR3 covers 14 residues. V dropped 2 bases and J dropped 6; count of bases not matched to a gene: 4. Germline V gene lookup returns CDR1 MNHEY and CDR2 SVGAGI. CDR3 residues: CASSYVGQGREQYF. The CDR3 bases are TGTGCCAGCAGTTACGTGGGACAGGGGCGCGAGCAGTACTTC.

The CDR3 bases are TGTGCCAGCAGGCCCCTGGAGTACCGGGAGGAGCCCCAGCATTTT. Amino acids: CASRPLEYREEPQHF. The chain employs TRBV2 and TRBJ1-5, with D unresolved. CDR1 SNHLY and CDR2 FYNNEI come from the germline V gene. The CDR3 contains 15 residues. The V gene lost 6 bases and the J gene lost 8 bases, with 20 bases spanning the gap.

CDR3 DNA: TGTGCCAGCAGCACCAGGGGGAACACCGGGGAGCTGTTTTTT. This encodes CASSTRGNTGELFF. The rearrangement uses TRBV7-2 and TRBJ2-2, with D maybe TRBD1 (6 bases). The CDR3 is 14 amino acids. Germline V lookup: CDR1 SGHTA, CDR2 FQGNSA. Deletions cut 5 bases from V and 1 base from J, with 8 bases between.

The chain couples TRBV4-1 to TRBJ2-7; TRBD2 aligns across 7 bases. There are 15 residues in the CDR3. The germline CDR1 and CDR2 sequences are MGHRA and YSYEKL. The trim removed 1 base at V and 4 bases at J, leaving 7 bases unmatched. In nucleotides, the CDR3 is TGCGCCAGCAGCCAAGGTCCCCTAGCGGAATACGAGCAGTACTTC. This gives the protein CASSQGPLAEYEQYF.

This clone was detected once. CDR3 region: CASSPGGTGEAFF. The CDR3 nucleotides read TGCGCCAGCAGCCCCGGGGGGACAGGTGAAGCTTTCTTT. V gene TRBV5-1 combines with J gene TRBJ1-1; 8 bases are shared with TRBD1. Losses at the gene ends were 4 bases for V and 7 bases for J; bases not matched to a gene: 6. This CDR3 comprises 13 residues. CDR1 SGHRS and CDR2 YFSETQ come from the germline V gene.

This chain uses TRBV5-1 with TRBJ1-2; 8 nucleotides agree with TRBD1. After removal of 4 bases from V and 4 bases from J, the junction contained 6 bases not matched to a gene. The CDR3 loop spans 14 amino acids. Germline CDR1 reads SGHRS; CDR2 reads YFSETQ. CDR3 sequence reads: CASSLEGQVYGYTF. For the CDR3, the DNA is TGCGCCAGCAGCCTGGAGGGACAGGTCTATGGCTACACCTTC. The variable domain in full, with the rest retrieved from reference TRBV5-1 and TRBJ1-2, is KAGVTQTPRYLIKTRGQQVTLSCSPISGHRSVSWYQQTPGQGLQFLFEYFSETQRNKGNFPGRFSGRQFSNSRSEMNVSTLELGDSALYLCASSLEGQVYGYTFGSGTRLTVV.

The chain couples TRBV28 to TRBJ1-2; weak D call: TRBD1 (5 bases). Per germline, CDR1 MDHEN and CDR2 SYDVKM. The germline V and J ends were trimmed by 3 bases and 0 bases, with 17 bases remaining between them. This CDR3 has 17 residues. Written as DNA, the CDR3 is TGTGCCAGCAGTTTCCCGATAGGACACAACGCTAACTATGGCTACACCTTC. Translation gives CASSFPIGHNANYGYTF.

In DNA, the CDR3 is TGTGCCATCGGGGGGACTTCCTACGAGCAGTACTTC. Residues: CAIGGTSYEQYF. This chain uses TRBV10-3 with TRBJ2-7, with TRBD2 as a possible D gene (6 bases). Germline CDR1 is ENHRY and CDR2 is SYGVKD. V was cut by 8 bases and J by 1 base, with 9 bases left in between. The CDR3 extends over 12 amino acids.

The CDR3 DNA reads as TGTGCCAGTAGGACCTCAGGGGGAGCGATCGGCTACACCTTC. This translates into CASRTSGGAIGYTF. The V and J genes are TRBV19 and TRBJ1-2; 7 bases are shared with TRBD1. This CDR3 has 14 residues. Per the germline V gene, CDR1 is LNHDA and CDR2 is SQIVND (reference sequence). J was trimmed by 8 bases and V by 6 bases; bases with no gene match: 12.

The chain uses TRBV7-9 and TRBJ1-2; no clear D gene. The CDR3 is 12 amino acids. The germline V gene has CDR1 SEHNR and CDR2 FQNEAQ (reference sequence). V was clipped by 5 bases and J by 7 bases, with 11 bases between them. The DNA for the CDR3 is TGTGCCAGCAGCCGCGGTGGCTCTGGCTACACCTTC. It specifies CASSRGGSGYTF. Filled out from reference TRBV7-9 and TRBJ1-2, the complete variable domain reads DTGVSQNPRHKITKRGQNVTFRCDPISEHNRLYWYRQTLGQGPEFLTYFQNEAQLEKSRLLSDRFSAERPKGSFSTLEIQRTEQGDSAMYLCASSRGGSGYTFGSGTRLTVV.

This chain connects TRBV5-6 to TRBJ2-7; 13 bases line up with TRBD2. V dropped 4 bases and J dropped 2; count of bases not matched to a gene: 6. Germline CDR1 reads SGHDT; CDR2 reads YYEEEE. This CDR3 comprises 16 residues. Here the CDR3 DNA reads TGTGCCAGCAGCCAGGGACTAGCGGGATTGACCTACGAGCAGTACTTC. This gives the protein CASSQGLAGLTYEQYF.

Written as DNA, the CDR3 is TGTGCCAGCAGGGGACAGGGGAACACTGAAGCTTTCTTT. Translating it yields CASRGQGNTEAFF. The chain recombines TRBV25-1 with TRBJ1-1; TRBD1 aligns across 9 bases. The V and J ends lost 6 bases and 1 base, in that order; junction bases with no gene match: 0. CDR1 is MGHDK, CDR2 SYGVNS, per germline. The CDR3 runs 13 residues.

Of note for this clone: This same CDR3 is encoded by further DNA sequences in the sample. The chain links TRBV18 to TRBJ1-2; 7 nucleotides agree with TRBD1. With V trimmed by 2 bases and J by 4 bases, 4 bases remained unmatched. This CDR3 region has 14 residues. The germline V gene encodes CDR1 KGHSH and CDR2 LQKENI. The chain's CDR3 is CASSPGTDLYGYTF. The CDR3 DNA is TGTGCCAGCTCACCAGGGACAGATCTCTATGGCTACACCTTC.

The chain carries TRBV5-1 and TRBJ1-1; D remains ambiguous. CDR3 size: 12 residues. Per the germline V gene, CDR1 is SGHRS and CDR2 is YFSETQ. V lost 0 bases and J lost 5, with 5 bases in between. The chain's CDR3 is CASSLVPTEAFF. The CDR3 bases are TGCGCCAGCAGCTTGGTTCCGACTGAAGCTTTCTTT.

V usage is TRBV5-6 and J usage is TRBJ2-1, with 11 bases fitting TRBD2. Germline V CDR1 and CDR2: SGHDT, YYEEEE. V gave up 4 bases and J gave up 3 bases; unmatched junction bases: 3. CDR3 size: 15 residues. In nucleotides, the CDR3 is TGTGCCAGCAGCCTGGGACTAGCGGTCTACAATGAGCAGTTCTTC. It yields the protein CASSLGLAVYNEQFF.